The 11 T cell receptor beta chains below come from one sample, sequenced in a study of T cell responses to AZD1222 COVID-19 vaccine. The table came from immunoSEQ multiplex PCR; TCRdb's copy has only in-frame clones and leaves some out. The top ten hold 9.2% of the sample, which has 150,000 to 200,000 clones, 85% to 95% seen once. The sample here was peripheral blood, taken on day 0 of AZD1222 vaccination. The receptor set was obtained from an adult in good health.

The chain links TRBV7-8 to TRBJ2-7, with 8 bases fitting TRBD2. Germline values: CDR1 SGHVS, CDR2 FQNEAQ. J gave up 5 bases and V 1 base, and 13 bases lay outside the gene matches. This CDR3 spans 17 amino acids. CDR3 coding DNA: TGTGCCAGCAGCTTAGAAGGACCGGGACTAGTGTTGGACGAGCAGTACTTC. Protein: CASSLEGPGLVLDEQYF.

This chain joins TRBV19 and TRBJ1-1; D is unresolved. Trimming shortened V by 7 bases and J by 9 bases, and 12 bases separated the two germline ends. Germline-derived CDR1 and CDR2 are LNHDA and SQIVND (reference sequence). This CDR3 is 11 amino acids long. Here the CDR3 DNA reads TGTGCCAGTATAAGGTCACCTCAAGCTTTCTTT. It codes for CASIRSPQAFF.

This chain uses TRBV24-1 with TRBJ2-1, with 10 bases fitting TRBD2. With 4 bases clipped from V and 2 bases from J, the junction kept 7 bases outside the gene matches. The germline CDR1 and CDR2 sequences are KGHDR and SFDVKD. The CDR3 has 17 amino acids. CDR3: CATSDSVSGRAYNEQFF. The CDR3 bases are TGTGCCACCAGTGACTCTGTAAGCGGGAGGGCCTACAATGAGCAGTTCTTC.

V is TRBV27 and J is TRBJ2-7, with D possibly TRBD2 on 6 matching bases. CDR3 length: 15 amino acids. The V end was cut by 5 bases, the J end by 6 bases, with 20 bases between. The germline V gene has CDR1 MNHEY and CDR2 SMNVEV (reference sequence). CDR3 in amino acids: CASSPWDGPGGEQYF. The CDR3 coding sequence is TGTGCCAGCAGTCCGTGGGATGGCCCCGGGGGCGAGCAGTACTTC.

The chain couples TRBV3-1 (or the pseudogene TRBV3-2) to TRBJ2-3; possibly TRBD1 or TRBD2 for D (6 bases each). Trimming pared 2 bases from V and 2 bases from J, leaving 23 bases between. Germline values: CDR1 LGHDT, CDR2 YNNKEL (reference sequence). The CDR3 runs to 19 residues. As DNA, the CDR3 is TGTGCCAGCAGCCAATTTGGGGGTCAGGGGAGGACAGTCACAGATACGCAGTATTTT. Its protein product is CASSQFGGQGRTVTDTQYF.

The V and J genes are TRBV28 and TRBJ2-1; TRBD1 is a possible D gene (6 bases). V was pared by 7 bases and J by 2 bases, with 15 bases between. Per the germline V gene, CDR1 is MDHEN and CDR2 is SYDVKM. The CDR3 is made up of 15 amino acids. The chain's CDR3 is CASTSMDSPYNEQFF. CDR3 coding DNA: TGTGCCAGCACCTCCATGGACAGCCCCTACAATGAGCAGTTCTTC. Full variable domain (outside the CDR3, taken from reference TRBV28 and TRBJ2-1): DVKVTQSSRYLVKRTGEKVFLECVQDMDHENMFWYRQDPGLGLRLIYFSYDVKMKEKGDIPEGYSVSREKKERFSLILESASTNQTSMYLCASTSMDSPYNEQFFGPGTRLTVL.

The rearrangement uses TRBV28 and TRBJ1-5; 7 bases are a match to TRBD1. Trimming at V came to 6 bases and at J to 3 bases, leaving 8 bases not matched to a gene. Per the germline V gene, CDR1 is MDHEN and CDR2 is SYDVKM. The length of the CDR3 is 15 residues. The CDR3 DNA sequence: TGTGCCAGCAGCGAAATAGGACAGGCCAATCAGCCCCAGCATTTT. Its translation: CASSEIGQANQPQHF.

This sequence joins TRBV11-2 and TRBJ2-5, with TRBD2 matching over 13 bases. This CDR3 contains 18 residues. The J segment lost 5 bases and the V segment lost 0 bases, leaving 9 bases of the junction unmatched. CDR1 is SGHAT and CDR2 is FQNNGV in the germline V gene. The CDR3 nucleotides read TGTGCCAGCAGCTTAGACTCCGGACTAGCGGGGGTGGGGGAGACCCAGTACTTC. Translation gives CASSLDSGLAGVGETQYF.

V usage is TRBV2 and J usage is TRBJ1-6; D unresolved. Germline-derived CDR1 and CDR2 are SNHLY and FYNNEI. The length of the CDR3 is 15 residues. Deletions cut 6 bases from V and 4 bases from J, with 13 bases between. DNA of the CDR3: TGTGCCAGCAGGCCTCCGAAAGGGTATAATTCACCCCTCCACTTT. Amino acid sequence: CASRPPKGYNSPLHF. Full variable domain (outside the CDR3, taken from reference TRBV2 and TRBJ1-6): EPEVTQTPSHQVTQMGQEVILRCVPISNHLYFYWYRQILGQKVEFLVSFYNNEISEKSEIFDDQFSVERPDGSNFTLKIRSTKLEDSAMYFCASRPPKGYNSPLHFGNGTRLTVT.

The rearrangement links TRBV9 to TRBJ1-6, with 9 positions matching TRBD1. The germline V gene has CDR1 SGDLS and CDR2 YYNGEE. Trimming at V came to 3 bases and at J to 9 bases, leaving 7 bases not matched to a gene. The CDR3 extends over 15 amino acids. CDR3 region: CASSARTGVGSPLHF. The CDR3 DNA sequence: TGTGCCAGCAGCGCGAGGACAGGGGTTGGTTCACCCCTCCACTTT.

The chain is built from TRBV28 and TRBJ2-3; D remains unclear. CDR1 is MDHEN and CDR2 is SYDVKM in the germline V gene. CDR3 length: 16 residues. The V end lost 5 bases, the J end lost 0 bases, and 15 bases lay between the germline ends. In nucleotides, the CDR3 is TGTGCCAGCAGTCCCGGGTCCCTATTTAGCACAGATACGCAGTATTTT. This codes for CASSPGSLFSTDTQYF.